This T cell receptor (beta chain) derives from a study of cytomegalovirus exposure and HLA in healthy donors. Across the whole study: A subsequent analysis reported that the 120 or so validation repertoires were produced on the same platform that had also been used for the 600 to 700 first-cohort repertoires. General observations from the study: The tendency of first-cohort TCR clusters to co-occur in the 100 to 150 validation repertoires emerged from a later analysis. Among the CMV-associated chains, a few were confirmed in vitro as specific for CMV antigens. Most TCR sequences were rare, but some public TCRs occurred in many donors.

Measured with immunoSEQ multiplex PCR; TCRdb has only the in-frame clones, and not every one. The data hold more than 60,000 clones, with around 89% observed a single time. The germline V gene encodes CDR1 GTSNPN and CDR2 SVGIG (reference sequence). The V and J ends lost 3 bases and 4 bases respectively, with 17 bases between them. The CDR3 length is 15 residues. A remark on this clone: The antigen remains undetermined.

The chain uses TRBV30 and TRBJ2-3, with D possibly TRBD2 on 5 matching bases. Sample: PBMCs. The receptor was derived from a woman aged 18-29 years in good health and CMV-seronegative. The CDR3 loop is CAWRFRGGSPDTQYF. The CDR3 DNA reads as TGTGCCTGGAGATTCAGAGGAGGTAGCCCAGATACGCAGTATTTT.